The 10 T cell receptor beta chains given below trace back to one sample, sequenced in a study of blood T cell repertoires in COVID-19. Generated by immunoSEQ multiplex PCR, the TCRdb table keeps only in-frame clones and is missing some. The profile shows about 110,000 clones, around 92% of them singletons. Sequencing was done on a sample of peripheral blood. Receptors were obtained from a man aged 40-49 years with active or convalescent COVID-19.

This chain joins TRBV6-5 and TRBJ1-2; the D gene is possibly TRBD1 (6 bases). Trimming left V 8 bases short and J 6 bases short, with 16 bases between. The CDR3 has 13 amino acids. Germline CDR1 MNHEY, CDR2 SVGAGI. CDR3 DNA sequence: TGTGCCAGCGGGGGCAGGGAAGTCGATGGCTACACCTTC. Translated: CASGGREVDGYTF.

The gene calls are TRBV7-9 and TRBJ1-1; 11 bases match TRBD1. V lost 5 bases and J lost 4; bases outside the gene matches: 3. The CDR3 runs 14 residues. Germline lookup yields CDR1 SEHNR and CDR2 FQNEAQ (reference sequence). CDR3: CASSIGTGGTEAFF. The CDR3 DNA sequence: TGTGCCAGCAGCATTGGGACAGGGGGCACTGAAGCTTTCTTT. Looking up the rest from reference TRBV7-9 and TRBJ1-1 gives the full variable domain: DTGVSQNPRHKITKRGQNVTFRCDPISEHNRLYWYRQTLGQGPEFLTYFQNEAQLEKSRLLSDRFSAERPKGSFSTLEIQRTEQGDSAMYLCASSIGTGGTEAFFGQGTRLTVV.

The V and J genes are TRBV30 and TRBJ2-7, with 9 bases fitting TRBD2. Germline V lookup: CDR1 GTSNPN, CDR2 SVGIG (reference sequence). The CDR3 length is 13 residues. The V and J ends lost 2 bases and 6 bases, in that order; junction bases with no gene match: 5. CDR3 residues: CAWSKGGRGEQYF. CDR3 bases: TGTGCCTGGAGTAAAGGCGGGAGGGGCGAGCAGTACTTC.

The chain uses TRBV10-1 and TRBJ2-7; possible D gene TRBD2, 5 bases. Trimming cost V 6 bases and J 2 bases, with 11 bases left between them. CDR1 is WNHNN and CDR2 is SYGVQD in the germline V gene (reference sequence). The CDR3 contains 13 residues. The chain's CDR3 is CASSLGGPYEQYF. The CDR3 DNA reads TGCGCCAGCAGCCTCGGAGGTCCCTACGAGCAGTACTTC.

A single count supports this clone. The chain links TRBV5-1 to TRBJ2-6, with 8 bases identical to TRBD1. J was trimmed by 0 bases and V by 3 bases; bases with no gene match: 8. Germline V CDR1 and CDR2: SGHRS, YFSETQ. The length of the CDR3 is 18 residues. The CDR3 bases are TGCGCCAGCAGCTGGGGCGGACAGGGCAACTCTGGGGCCAACGTCCTGACTTTC. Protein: CASSWGGQGNSGANVLTF. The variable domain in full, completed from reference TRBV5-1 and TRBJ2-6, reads KAGVTQTPRYLIKTRGQQVTLSCSPISGHRSVSWYQQTPGQGLQFLFEYFSETQRNKGNFPGRFSGRQFSNSRSEMNVSTLELGDSALYLCASSWGGQGNSGANVLTFGAGSRLTVL.

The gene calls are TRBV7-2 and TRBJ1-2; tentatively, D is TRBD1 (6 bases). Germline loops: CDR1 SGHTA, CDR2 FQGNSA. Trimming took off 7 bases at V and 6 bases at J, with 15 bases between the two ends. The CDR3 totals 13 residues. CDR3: CASTIGTSHGYTF. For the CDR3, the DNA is TGTGCCAGCACCATCGGGACATCGCATGGCTACACCTTC.

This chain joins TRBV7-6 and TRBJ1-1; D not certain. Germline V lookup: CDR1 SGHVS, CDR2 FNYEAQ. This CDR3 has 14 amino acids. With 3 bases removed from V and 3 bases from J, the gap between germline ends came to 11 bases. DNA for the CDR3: TGTGCCAGCAGCTTGGGCACCAGCTACACTGAAGCTTTCTTT. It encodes CASSLGTSYTEAFF.

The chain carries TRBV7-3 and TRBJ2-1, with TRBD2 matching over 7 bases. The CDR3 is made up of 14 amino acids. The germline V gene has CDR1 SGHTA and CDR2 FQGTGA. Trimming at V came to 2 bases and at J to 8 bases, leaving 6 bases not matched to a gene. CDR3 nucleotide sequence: TGTGCCAGCAGCTTACTCGGGGGGATGGATGAGCAGTTCTTC. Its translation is CASSLLGGMDEQFF.

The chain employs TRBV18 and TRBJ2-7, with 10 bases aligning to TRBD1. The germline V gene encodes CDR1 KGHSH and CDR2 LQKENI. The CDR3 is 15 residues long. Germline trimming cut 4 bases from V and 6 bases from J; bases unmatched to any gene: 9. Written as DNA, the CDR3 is TGTGCCAGCTCACGTTACTCCGGGGACAGGGGCGAGCAGTACTTC. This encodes CASSRYSGDRGEQYF.

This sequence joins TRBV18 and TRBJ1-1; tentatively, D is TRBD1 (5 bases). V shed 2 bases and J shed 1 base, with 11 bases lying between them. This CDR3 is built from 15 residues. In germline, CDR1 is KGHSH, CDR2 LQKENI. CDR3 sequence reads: CASSPSTDRNTEAFF. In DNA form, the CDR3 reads TGTGCCAGCTCACCATCAACCGACAGGAACACTGAAGCTTTCTTT.